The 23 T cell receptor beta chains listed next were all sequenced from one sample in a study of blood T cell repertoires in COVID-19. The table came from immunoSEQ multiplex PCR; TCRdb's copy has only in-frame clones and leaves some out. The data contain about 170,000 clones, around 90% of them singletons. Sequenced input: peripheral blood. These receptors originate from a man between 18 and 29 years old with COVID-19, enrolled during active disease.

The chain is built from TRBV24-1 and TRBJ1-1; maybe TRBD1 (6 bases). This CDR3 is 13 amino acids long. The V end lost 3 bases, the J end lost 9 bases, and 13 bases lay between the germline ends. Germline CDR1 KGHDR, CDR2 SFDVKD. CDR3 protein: CATSDATGEKAFF. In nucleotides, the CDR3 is TGTGCCACCAGTGATGCGACAGGAGAAAAAGCTTTCTTT.

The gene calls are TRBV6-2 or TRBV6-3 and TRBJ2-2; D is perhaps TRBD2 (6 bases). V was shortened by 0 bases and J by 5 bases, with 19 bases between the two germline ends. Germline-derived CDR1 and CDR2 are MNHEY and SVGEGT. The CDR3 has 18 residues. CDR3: CASSYSFPGTYATGELFF. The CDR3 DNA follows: TGTGCCAGCAGTTACTCGTTCCCCGGGACTTATGCTACCGGGGAGCTGTTTTTT.

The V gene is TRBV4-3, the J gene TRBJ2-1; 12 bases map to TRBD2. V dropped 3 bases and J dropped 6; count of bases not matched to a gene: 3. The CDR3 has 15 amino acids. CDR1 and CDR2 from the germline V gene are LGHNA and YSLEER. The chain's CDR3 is CASSQTSGSTNEQFF. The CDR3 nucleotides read TGCGCCAGCAGCCAGACTAGCGGGAGTACCAATGAGCAGTTCTTC.

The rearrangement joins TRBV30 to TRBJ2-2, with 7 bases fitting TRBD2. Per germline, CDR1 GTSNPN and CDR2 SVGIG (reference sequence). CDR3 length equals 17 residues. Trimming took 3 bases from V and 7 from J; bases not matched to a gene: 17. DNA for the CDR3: TGTGCCTGGAGCCCCTGGGTTGGGCGGGAGTTCAGCGGGGAGCTGTTTTTT. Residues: CAWSPWVGREFSGELFF.

The CDR3 DNA follows: TGTGCCAGCTCACCCTCGGGACACCGGAAAGGCGAGCAGTACTTC. It is translated as CASSPSGHRKGEQYF. The genes are TRBV18 and TRBJ2-7; tentatively, D is TRBD1 (6 bases). Trimming took off 3 bases at V and 6 bases at J, with 18 bases between the two ends. Germline V lookup: CDR1 KGHSH, CDR2 LQKENI. This CDR3 is 15 amino acids long.

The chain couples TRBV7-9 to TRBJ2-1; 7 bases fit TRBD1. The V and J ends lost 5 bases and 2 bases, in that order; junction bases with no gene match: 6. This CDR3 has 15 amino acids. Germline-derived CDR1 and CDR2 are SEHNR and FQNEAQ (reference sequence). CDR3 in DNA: TGTGCCAGCAGCCAGGACAGGATAACCTACAATGAGCAGTTCTTC. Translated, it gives CASSQDRITYNEQFF. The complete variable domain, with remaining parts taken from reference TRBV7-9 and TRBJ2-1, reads DTGVSQNPRHKITKRGQNVTFRCDPISEHNRLYWYRQTLGQGPEFLTYFQNEAQLEKSRLLSDRFSAERPKGSFSTLEIQRTEQGDSAMYLCASSQDRITYNEQFFGPGTRLTVL.

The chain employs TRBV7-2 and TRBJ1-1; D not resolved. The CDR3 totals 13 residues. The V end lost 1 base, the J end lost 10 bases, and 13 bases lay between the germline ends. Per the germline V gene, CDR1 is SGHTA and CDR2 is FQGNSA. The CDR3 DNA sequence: TGTGCCAGCAGCTTAGTTGCGGGCGCCTCAGCTTTCTTT. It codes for CASSLVAGASAFF.

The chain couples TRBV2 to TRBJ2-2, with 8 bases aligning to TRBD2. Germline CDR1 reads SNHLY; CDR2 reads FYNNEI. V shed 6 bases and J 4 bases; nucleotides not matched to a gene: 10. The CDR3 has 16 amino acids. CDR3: CASSGPGGVVTGELFF. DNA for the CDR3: TGTGCCAGCAGCGGGCCCGGGGGGGTAGTCACCGGGGAGCTGTTTTTT.

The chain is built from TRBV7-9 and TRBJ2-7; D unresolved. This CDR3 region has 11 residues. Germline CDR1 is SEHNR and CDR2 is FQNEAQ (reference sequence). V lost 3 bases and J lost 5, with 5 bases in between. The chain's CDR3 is CASSLSHEQYF. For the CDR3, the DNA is TGTGCCAGCAGCTTGAGCCACGAGCAGTACTTC.

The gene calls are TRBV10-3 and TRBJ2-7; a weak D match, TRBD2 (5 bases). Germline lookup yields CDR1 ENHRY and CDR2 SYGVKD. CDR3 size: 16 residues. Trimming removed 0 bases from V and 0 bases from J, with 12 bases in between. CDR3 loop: CAISESGRVPSYEQYF. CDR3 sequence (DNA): TGTGCCATCAGTGAGTCAGGGCGGGTTCCCTCCTACGAGCAGTACTTC.

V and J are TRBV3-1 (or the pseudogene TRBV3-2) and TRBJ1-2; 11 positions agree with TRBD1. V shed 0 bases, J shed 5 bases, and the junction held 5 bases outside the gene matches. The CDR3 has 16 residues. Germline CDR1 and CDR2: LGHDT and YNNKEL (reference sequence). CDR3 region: CASSQDGGQGVYGYTF. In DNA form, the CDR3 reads TGTGCCAGCAGCCAAGACGGGGGACAGGGGGTTTATGGCTACACCTTC.

CDR3 in DNA: TGTGCCAGCAGCTTAGGCAGGGTTACTGAGCAGTTCTTC. It translates to CASSLGRVTEQFF. This chain connects TRBV7-9 to TRBJ2-1, with D possibly being TRBD1 (5 bases). CDR1 is SEHNR, CDR2 FQNEAQ, per germline (reference sequence). This CDR3 is built from 13 residues. Trimming stripped 1 base from V and 9 bases from J, with 10 bases between.

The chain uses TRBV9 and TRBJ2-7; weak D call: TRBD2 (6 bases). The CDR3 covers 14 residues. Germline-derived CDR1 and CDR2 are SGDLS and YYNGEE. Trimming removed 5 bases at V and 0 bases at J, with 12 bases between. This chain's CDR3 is CASSSSGLSYEQYF. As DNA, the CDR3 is TGTGCCAGCAGTTCCAGCGGGCTCTCCTACGAGCAGTACTTC.

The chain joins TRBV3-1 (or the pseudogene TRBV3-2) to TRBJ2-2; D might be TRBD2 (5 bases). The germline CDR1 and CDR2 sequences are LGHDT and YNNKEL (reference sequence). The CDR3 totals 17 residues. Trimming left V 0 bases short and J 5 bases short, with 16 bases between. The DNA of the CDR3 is TGTGCCAGCAGCCAAGATATAGCGAGTGATGGGACCGGGGAGCTGTTTTTT. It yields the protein CASSQDIASDGTGELFF.

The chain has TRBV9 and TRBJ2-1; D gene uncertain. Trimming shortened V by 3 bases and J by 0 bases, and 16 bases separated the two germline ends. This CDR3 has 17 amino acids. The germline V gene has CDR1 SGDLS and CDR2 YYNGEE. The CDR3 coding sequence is TGTGCCAGCAGCGCGCTGGTGTCGACAAGCTCCTACAATGAGCAGTTCTTC. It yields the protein CASSALVSTSSYNEQFF.

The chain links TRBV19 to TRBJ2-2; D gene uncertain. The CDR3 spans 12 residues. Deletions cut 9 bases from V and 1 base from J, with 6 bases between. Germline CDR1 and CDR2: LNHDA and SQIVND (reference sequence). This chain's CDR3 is CARKRNTGELFF. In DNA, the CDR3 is TGTGCCAGGAAGCGGAACACCGGGGAGCTGTTTTTT.

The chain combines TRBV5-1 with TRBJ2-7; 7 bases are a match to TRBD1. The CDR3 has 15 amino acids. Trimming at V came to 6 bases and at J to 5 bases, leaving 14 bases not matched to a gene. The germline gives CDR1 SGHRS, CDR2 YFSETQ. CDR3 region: CASTIGTRGFHEQYF. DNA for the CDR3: TGCGCCAGCACTATTGGGACCAGGGGGTTTCACGAGCAGTACTTC.

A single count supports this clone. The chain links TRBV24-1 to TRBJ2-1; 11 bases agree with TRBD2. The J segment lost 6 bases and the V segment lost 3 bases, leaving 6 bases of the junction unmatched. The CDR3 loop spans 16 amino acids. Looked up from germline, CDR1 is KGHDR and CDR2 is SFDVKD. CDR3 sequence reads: CATSDIAGGPINEQFF. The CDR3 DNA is TGTGCCACCAGTGATATAGCGGGAGGGCCGATCAATGAGCAGTTCTTC.

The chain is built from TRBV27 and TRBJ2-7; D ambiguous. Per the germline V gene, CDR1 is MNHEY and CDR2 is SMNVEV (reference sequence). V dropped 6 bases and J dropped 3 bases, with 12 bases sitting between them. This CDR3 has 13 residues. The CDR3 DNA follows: TGTGCCAGCAGGACAACCCTCAACTACGAGCAGTACTTC. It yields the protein CASRTTLNYEQYF.

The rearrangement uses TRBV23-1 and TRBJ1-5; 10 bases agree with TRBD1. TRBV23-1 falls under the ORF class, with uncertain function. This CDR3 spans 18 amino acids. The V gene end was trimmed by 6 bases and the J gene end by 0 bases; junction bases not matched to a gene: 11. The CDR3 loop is CASSHRDRGRISNQPQHF. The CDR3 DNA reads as TGCGCCAGCAGCCACCGGGACAGGGGACGAATTAGCAATCAGCCCCAGCATTTT.

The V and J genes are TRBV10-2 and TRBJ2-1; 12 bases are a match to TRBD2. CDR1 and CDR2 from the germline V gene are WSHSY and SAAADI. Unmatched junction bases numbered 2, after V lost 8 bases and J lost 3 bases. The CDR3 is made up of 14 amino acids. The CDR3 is CASGLAGNYNEQFF. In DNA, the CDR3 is TGCGCCAGCGGACTAGCGGGAAACTACAATGAGCAGTTCTTC.

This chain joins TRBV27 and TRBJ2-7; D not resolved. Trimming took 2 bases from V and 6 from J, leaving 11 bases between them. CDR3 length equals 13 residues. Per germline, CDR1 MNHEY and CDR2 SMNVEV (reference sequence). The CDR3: CASSLSLPLEQYF. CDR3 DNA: TGTGCCAGCAGTTTAAGCCTCCCCCTCGAGCAGTACTTC.

CDR3 in amino acids: CSVLSTDTQYF. In DNA, the CDR3 is TGCAGCGTTCTTAGCACAGATACGCAGTATTTT. This chain uses TRBV29-1 with TRBJ2-3, with unresolved D. The CDR3 is made up of 11 amino acids. V dropped 5 bases and J dropped 0 bases, with 3 bases sitting between them. CDR1 SQVTM and CDR2 ANQGSEA come from the germline V gene.